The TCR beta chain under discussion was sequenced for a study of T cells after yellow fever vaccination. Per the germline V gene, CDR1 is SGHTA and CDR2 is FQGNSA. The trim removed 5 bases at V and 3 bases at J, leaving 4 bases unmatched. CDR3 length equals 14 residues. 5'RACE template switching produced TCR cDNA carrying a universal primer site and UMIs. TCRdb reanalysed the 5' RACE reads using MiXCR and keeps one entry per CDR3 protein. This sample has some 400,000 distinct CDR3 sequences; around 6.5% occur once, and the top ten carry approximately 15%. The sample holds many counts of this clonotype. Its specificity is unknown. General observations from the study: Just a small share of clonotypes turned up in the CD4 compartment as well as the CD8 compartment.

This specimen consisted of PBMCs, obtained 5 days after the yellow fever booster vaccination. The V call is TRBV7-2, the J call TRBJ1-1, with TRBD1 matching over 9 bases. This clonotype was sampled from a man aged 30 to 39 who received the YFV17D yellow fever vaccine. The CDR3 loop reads CASSRQGGYTEAFF. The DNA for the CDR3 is TGTGCCAGCAGCCGACAGGGGGGTTACACTGAAGCTTTCTTT.